These 5 T cell receptor beta chains share one sample of origin, sequenced in a study of blood T cells in healthy people across ages. Primers used in a second PCR of roughly 6 to 12 cycles were a sample-barcoded 5' primer and a J-beta primer mix. TCRdb called the 5' RACE reads again in MiXCR, with one record for every CDR3 protein. The sample carries around 1,500,000 distinct CDR3 sequences, over 25% recorded once. Sequenced: blood. These receptors were collected from a woman aged 30 to 39 in good health.

The J gene is TRBJ2-5, the V gene TRBV3-1; D unclear. Germline assignment: CDR1 LGHDT and CDR2 YNNKEL (reference sequence). Trimming took 0 bases from V and 5 from J, leaving 7 bases between them. The CDR3 contains 13 residues. CDR3 coding DNA: TGTGCCAGCAGCCAAGATCATGAGGAGACCCAGTACTTC. This gives the protein CASSQDHEETQYF.

The chain carries TRBV6-5 and TRBJ1-1, with D tentatively TRBD1 (5 bases). CDR1 and CDR2 from the germline V gene are MNHEY and SVGAGI. CDR3 length: 14 amino acids. Between the trimmed V and J ends, which lost 2 bases and 6 bases, there was a span of 13 bases. CDR3 in amino acids: CASSYGQGTSEAFF. The CDR3 DNA reads TGTGCCAGCAGTTACGGCCAGGGAACTTCTGAAGCTTTCTTT.

This clonotype occurred a few times. J is TRBJ2-1 and V is TRBV3-1; no definite D call. The V and J ends lost 1 base and 13 bases respectively, with 11 bases between them. CDR3 size: 12 residues. Germline CDR1 is LGHDT and CDR2 is YNNKEL (reference sequence). CDR3 coding DNA: TGTGCCAGCAGCCAAGTTAGGAAGCACCAGTTCTTC. It specifies CASSQVRKHQFF.

This chain links TRBV7-2 with TRBJ2-5; TRBD2 is a possible D gene (6 bases). The CDR3 is made up of 15 amino acids. Germline assignment: CDR1 SGHTA and CDR2 FQGNSA. Trimming removed 4 bases at V and 2 bases at J, with 14 bases between. DNA of the CDR3: TGTGCCAGCAGCTGGGGGGACTTACTACAAGAGACCCAGTACTTC. It yields the protein CASSWGDLLQETQYF.

This clonotype has more than one count but fewer than ten. V usage is TRBV4-1 and J usage is TRBJ2-7; D gene unclear. The length of the CDR3 is 15 residues. Germline assignment: CDR1 MGHRA and CDR2 YSYEKL. Deletions cut 0 bases from V and 0 bases from J, with 9 bases between. The CDR3 coding sequence is TGCGCCAGCAGCCAAGAGTCGAGGATCTCCTACGAGCAGTACTTC. This encodes CASSQESRISYEQYF.